The 28 T cell receptor beta chains listed next were all sequenced from one sample in a study of CD8+CD57+ T cells in acquired aplastic anemia (dated by TCRdb to between 2017 and 2018). Sequencing was carried out with an Illumina HiSeq 2000. Genomic DNA was used as template for profiling of TCR beta VDJ combinations and CDR3 sequences. TCRdb itself trimmed the public reads at Q25 with fastp, ran MiXCR and retained productive beta chains. Identical CDR3 proteins give one entry, which carries the most common genes and DNA. Across this sample there are about 170,000 distinct CDR3 sequences, with approximately 60% seen only once. 45% of the sample is held by the ten biggest clonotypes. The sequenced sample consisted of sorted CD4+, CD8+, or CD8+CD57+ T cells (not recorded which) from PBMCs. Receptors were obtained from a human donor in good health.

This chain joins TRBV7-9 and TRBJ2-7; tentative D call: TRBD1 (6 bases). V lost 5 bases, J lost 2 bases, and 19 bases lay in between. This CDR3 region has 16 residues. Per germline, CDR1 SEHNR and CDR2 FQNEAQ (reference sequence). The CDR3 reads CASSNSTGTRAYEQYF. The CDR3 DNA sequence: TGTGCCAGCAGCAATTCGACCGGGACACGGGCCTACGAGCAGTACTTC.

This clonotype has a count of ten or more. The rearrangement joins TRBV20-1 to TRBJ2-7; tentatively, D is TRBD1 (5 bases). CDR1 is DFQATT and CDR2 is SNEGSKA in the germline V gene (reference sequence). The CDR3 totals 12 residues. V lost 3 bases to trimming and J lost 1 base, with 7 bases between them. The CDR3 bases are TGCAGTGCTAGGACAGAGTCCTACGAGCAGTACTTC. This codes for CSARTESYEQYF.

The rearrangement uses TRBV2 and TRBJ1-1; a weak D match, TRBD1 (5 bases). The CDR3 extends over 13 amino acids. V was shortened by 3 bases and J by 3 bases, with 8 bases between the two germline ends. CDR1 SNHLY and CDR2 FYNNEI come from the germline V gene. CDR3: CASSEEGYTEAFF. For the CDR3, the DNA is TGTGCCAGCAGTGAGGAGGGGTACACTGAAGCTTTCTTT.

Worth noting for this clonotype: Because it lacks the conserved phenylalanine or tryptophan at the end, this CDR3 is likely a read error. The genes are TRBV9 and TRBJ2-1; D possibly corresponds to TRBD2 (5 bases). V dropped 2 bases and J dropped 3 bases, with 12 bases sitting between them. This CDR3 has 15 residues. Germline CDR1 reads SGDLS; CDR2 reads YYNGEE. The CDR3, as DNA: TGTGCCAGCAGCGTTGGAGGACGTTTCTACAATGAGCAGTTCCTC. As protein: CASSVGGRFYNEQFL.

This chain uses TRBV6-5 with TRBJ2-1; the D gene is possibly TRBD1 (6 bases). This CDR3 comprises 13 residues. The germline CDR1 and CDR2 sequences are MNHEY and SVGAGI. The germline V and J ends were trimmed by 2 bases and 7 bases, with 9 bases remaining between them. Here the CDR3 DNA reads TGTGCCAGCAGTTACGAGGGGGATAATGAGCAGTTCTTC. Its protein is CASSYEGDNEQFF.

The rearrangement joins TRBV15 to TRBJ2-5, with 8 bases that match TRBD1. Germline CDR1 is LNHNV and CDR2 is YYDKDF (reference sequence). The CDR3 is made up of 17 amino acids. V shed 1 base and J 3 bases; nucleotides not matched to a gene: 10. The CDR3 DNA follows: TGTGCCACCAGCAGAGTAGGGGGGACAGGAGAAGAAGAGACCCAGTACTTC. The encoded protein is CATSRVGGTGEEETQYF.

The chain uses TRBV9 and TRBJ2-3; no reliable D call. CDR1 is SGDLS, CDR2 YYNGEE, per germline. The CDR3 extends over 10 amino acids. Trimming shortened V by 3 bases and J by 5 bases, and 1 base separated the two germline ends. CDR3 sequence reads: CASSEDTQYF. The CDR3 nucleotides are TGTGCCAGCAGCGAAGATACGCAGTATTTT.

A word on this clonotype: Its ends do not fully match the called genes, so a read error is possible. The rearrangement uses TRBV24-1 and TRBJ2-5; TRBD2 matches 11 bases. The CDR3 runs 16 residues. Germline V gene data show CDR1 as KGHDR and CDR2 as SFDVKD. The CDR3 reads CASSVGLADTQETQYF. For the CDR3, the DNA is TGTGCCAGCAGTGTGGGACTAGCGGACACCCAAGAGACCCAGTACTTC.

The J gene is TRBJ2-5, the V gene TRBV7-2; 9 nucleotides line up with TRBD2. This CDR3 is built from 15 residues. CDR1 and CDR2 from the germline V gene are SGHTA and FQGNSA. V was clipped by 4 bases and J by 0 bases; unmatched bases: 3. The CDR3 protein is CASSWLAGDQETQYF. The CDR3 nucleotides are TGTGCCAGCAGCTGGTTAGCGGGGGACCAAGAGACCCAGTACTTC.

This clonotype was recorded at least ten times. This sequence joins TRBV9 and TRBJ2-1, with 9 bases lining up with TRBD2. This CDR3 has 15 residues. Germline V gives CDR1 SGDLS, CDR2 YYNGEE. With 2 bases clipped from V and 5 bases from J, the junction kept 5 bases outside the gene matches. DNA of the CDR3: TGTGCCAGCAGCGTCCAGGCTAGCGGGGACAATGAGCAGTTCTTC. Translation: CASSVQASGDNEQFF.

The chain recombines TRBV5-1 with TRBJ2-6, with TRBD1 identical over 9 bases. Germline loops: CDR1 SGHRS, CDR2 YFSETQ. The CDR3 runs to 17 residues. V was pared by 1 base and J by 2 bases, with 4 bases of the junction left unmatched. DNA for the CDR3: TGCGCCAGCAGCTTGCGGACAGGGGTCGCTGGGGCCAACGTCCTGACTTTC. Amino acid sequence: CASSLRTGVAGANVLTF.

This clonotype was observed a single time. The chain couples TRBV20-1 to TRBJ1-3; D is undetermined. The CDR3 spans 12 residues. CDR1 is DFQATT, CDR2 SNEGSKA, per germline (reference sequence). V was cut by 3 bases and J by 4 bases, with 7 bases left in between. The CDR3 reads CSASQAGNTIYF. The CDR3 DNA reads as TGCAGTGCTAGTCAGGCCGGAAACACCATATATTTT.

The chain carries TRBV7-8 and TRBJ1-2; D is unclear. The CDR3 loop spans 15 amino acids. Germline V gene sequence: CDR1 SGHVS, CDR2 FQNEAQ. V dropped 6 bases and J dropped 5 bases, with 19 bases sitting between them. This CDR3 reads CASSRAERSGYGYTF. DNA of the CDR3: TGTGCCAGCAGTCGGGCCGAAAGATCGGGTTATGGCTACACCTTC. Complete variable domain (other parts from reference TRBV7-8 and TRBJ1-2): GAGVSQSPRYKVAKRGQDVALRCDPISGHVSLFWYQQALGQGPEFLTYFQNEAQLDKSGLPSDRFFAERPEGSVSTLKIQRTQQEDSAVYLCASSRAERSGYGYTFGSGTRLTVV.

This chain joins TRBV7-9 and TRBJ2-7, with D tentatively TRBD2 (6 bases). Germline V gene lookup returns CDR1 SEHNR and CDR2 FQNEAQ (reference sequence). V lost 8 bases, J lost 1 base, and 12 bases lay in between. The CDR3 runs 13 residues. The CDR3 protein is CASSSLASYEQYF. CDR3 nucleotide sequence: TGTGCCAGCTCCTCTCTAGCGTCCTACGAGCAGTACTTC. Complete variable domain (other parts from reference TRBV7-9 and TRBJ2-7): DTGVSQNPRHKITKRGQNVTFRCDPISEHNRLYWYRQTLGQGPEFLTYFQNEAQLEKSRLLSDRFSAERPKGSFSTLEIQRTEQGDSAMYLCASSSLASYEQYFGPGTRLTVT.

Ten or more counts support this clonotype. The chain employs TRBV9 and TRBJ1-1; D unresolved. Looked up from germline, CDR1 is SGDLS and CDR2 is YYNGEE. The CDR3 consists of 13 residues. Trimming pared 4 bases from V and 4 bases from J, leaving 11 bases between. CDR3 region: CASSPQRGTEAFF. The CDR3 coding sequence is TGTGCCAGCAGCCCCCAGAGAGGCACTGAAGCTTTCTTT.

The J gene is TRBJ2-2, the V gene TRBV6-5, with TRBD1 matching over 7 bases. V shed 0 bases, J shed 4 bases, and the junction held 2 bases outside the gene matches. Per the germline V gene, CDR1 is MNHEY and CDR2 is SVGAGI. CDR3 length: 15 residues. The CDR3 DNA reads TGTGCCAGCAGTTACTCGTACAGGGGCACCGGGGAGCTGTTTTTT. Translating it yields CASSYSYRGTGELFF.

This rearrangement joins TRBV7-3 to TRBJ2-3; D is ambiguous. The length of the CDR3 is 13 residues. Germline V gives CDR1 SGHTA, CDR2 FQGTGA. Trimming took off 8 bases at V and 2 bases at J, with 11 bases between the two ends. This CDR3 is CASSTEPTDTQYF. The CDR3 DNA is TGTGCCAGCTCGACGGAGCCCACAGATACGCAGTATTTT.

The table lists this clonotype with many counts. The J gene is TRBJ2-1, the V gene TRBV9; 9 bases agree with TRBD1. Germline CDR1 is SGDLS and CDR2 is YYNGEE. This CDR3 spans 15 amino acids. The V and J ends lost 0 bases and 8 bases, in that order; junction bases with no gene match: 6. CDR3 in amino acids: CASSVEGQGIDEQFF. CDR3 sequence (DNA): TGTGCCAGCAGCGTAGAGGGACAGGGTATCGATGAGCAGTTCTTC.

V gene TRBV19 combines with J gene TRBJ2-1, with 7 bases that match TRBD2. V shed 6 bases and J 2 bases; nucleotides not matched to a gene: 7. The CDR3 contains 15 residues. The germline gives CDR1 LNHDA, CDR2 SQIVND (reference sequence). The CDR3 nucleotides are TGTGCCAGTAGCGCCCGGGAGGCAACCTACAATGAGCAGTTCTTC. This translates into CASSAREATYNEQFF.

The table lists this clonotype with many counts. The chain carries TRBV4-1 and TRBJ2-7, with no clear D. The germline V and J ends were trimmed by 0 bases and 0 bases, with 9 bases remaining between them. This CDR3 spans 15 amino acids. CDR1 and CDR2 (germline): MGHRA, YSYEKL. The CDR3 DNA reads TGCGCCAGCAGCCAAGATCCGGGCCCCTCCTACGAGCAGTACTTC. It translates to CASSQDPGPSYEQYF.

With regard to this clonotype: This CDR3 is missing its conserved last phenylalanine or tryptophan, likely due to a read error. It is unclear where the CDR3 begins or ends on the DNA, so no DNA is shown, and the CDR3 is as TCRdb lists it. The CDR3 region is CSARATGDLAG. J is TRBJ2-5 and V is TRBV20-1; the DNA was not compared with TRBD2, the D call given in the table. The CDR3 length is 11 residues, termini included. The germline V gene has CDR1 DFQATT and CDR2 SNEGSKA (reference sequence).

This clonotype showed up many times. The chain has TRBV12-5 and TRBJ2-1, with D unresolved. V lost 5 bases, J lost 5 bases, and 13 bases lay in between. Germline CDR1 reads LGHNT; CDR2 reads FRNRAP. This CDR3 has 14 amino acids. In DNA, the CDR3 is TGTGCTAGTGGTCCTCCCCCCGTTAACAATGAGCAGTTCTTC. Protein: CASGPPPVNNEQFF.

This chain connects TRBV7-6 to TRBJ2-7; a possible D gene is TRBD1 (6 bases). Germline V gives CDR1 SGHVS, CDR2 FNYEAQ. The V end lost 1 base, the J end lost 0 bases, and 7 bases lay between the germline ends. This CDR3 region has 14 residues. CDR3 bases: TGTGCCAGCAGCTTAGGACAGGACTCCTACGAGCAGTACTTC. Protein sequence: CASSLGQDSYEQYF.

In its sample, this clonotype was seen once. Germline and junction disagree at one end, which may indicate a read error. This chain connects TRBV7-9 to TRBJ2-3, with D perhaps matching TRBD1 (6 bases). Germline values: CDR1 SEHNR, CDR2 FQNEAQ (reference sequence). The CDR3 contains 11 residues. The DNA for the CDR3 is TGTGCCAGCAGTTTAGACAGGACGCAGTATTTT. The encoded protein is CASSLDRTQYF.

The rearrangement links TRBV14 to TRBJ2-7; 9 bases match TRBD1. From germline, CDR1 is SGHDN and CDR2 FVKESK. After removal of 0 bases from V and 4 bases from J, the junction contained 13 bases not matched to a gene. This CDR3 spans 18 amino acids. The CDR3 spells CASSQDRRWETGGYEQYF. CDR3 nucleotide sequence: TGTGCCAGCAGCCAAGATAGAAGATGGGAGACAGGGGGATACGAGCAGTACTTC.

This chain connects TRBV15 to TRBJ1-5, with D perhaps TRBD1 (5 bases). The V and J ends lost 5 bases and 7 bases respectively, with 18 bases between them. The germline V gene encodes CDR1 LNHNV and CDR2 YYDKDF (reference sequence). This CDR3 region has 15 residues. The CDR3 bases are TGTGCCACCAGCGCCCGGGACTTGAGCTCCCAGCCCCAGCATTTT. Protein: CATSARDLSSQPQHF.

The gene calls are TRBV7-9 and TRBJ2-7; no firm D call. The germline V gene encodes CDR1 SEHNR and CDR2 FQNEAQ (reference sequence). V was clipped by 8 bases and J by 1 base, with 9 bases between them. The CDR3 has 12 residues. The CDR3 coding sequence is TGTGCCAGCGGCGATGGGTCCTACGAGCAGTACTTC. This gives the protein CASGDGSYEQYF.

The chain combines TRBV5-1 with TRBJ1-4; D is possibly TRBD1 (5 bases). V was cut by 6 bases and J by 4 bases, with 13 bases left in between. This CDR3 has 14 residues. The germline gives CDR1 SGHRS, CDR2 YFSETQ. The CDR3: CASTLGQGNEKLFF. Here the CDR3 DNA reads TGCGCCAGCACCCTGGGTCAGGGTAATGAAAAACTGTTTTTT.